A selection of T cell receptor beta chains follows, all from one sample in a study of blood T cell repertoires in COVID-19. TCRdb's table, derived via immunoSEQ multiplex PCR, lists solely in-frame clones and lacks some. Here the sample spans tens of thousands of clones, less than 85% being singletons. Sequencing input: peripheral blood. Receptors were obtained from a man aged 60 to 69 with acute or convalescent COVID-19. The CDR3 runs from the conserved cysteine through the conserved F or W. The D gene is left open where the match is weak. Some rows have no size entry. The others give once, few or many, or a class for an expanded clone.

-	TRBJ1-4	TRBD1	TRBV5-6	CASSFGTGVGNEKLFF	TGTGCCAGCAGCTTCGGGACAGGGGTAGGGAATGAAAAACTGTTTTTT
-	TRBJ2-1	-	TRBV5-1	CASSGQSEQFF	TGCGCCAGCAGCGGACAGAGTGAGCAGTTCTTC
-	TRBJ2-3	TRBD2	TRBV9	CASSVDGSGGVDTQYF	TGTGCCAGCAGCGTAGATGGTAGCGGGGGAGTAGATACGCAGTATTTT
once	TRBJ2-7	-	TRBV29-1	CSVGVQVPYEQYF	TGCAGCGTTGGGGTACAGGTCCCCTACGAGCAGTACTTC
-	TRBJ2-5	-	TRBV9	CASSTDIQETQYF	TGTGCCAGCAGCACGGACATACAAGAGACCCAGTACTTC
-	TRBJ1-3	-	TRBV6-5	CASSYGGKSSGNTIYF	TGTGCCAGCAGTTACGGGGGGAAGAGCTCTGGAAACACCATATATTTT
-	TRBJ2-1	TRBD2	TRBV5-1	CASREAGGDEQFF	TGCGCCAGCAGAGAAGCGGGAGGGGATGAGCAGTTCTTC
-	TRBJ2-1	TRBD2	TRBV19	CASSIVGLAGREQFF	TGTGCCAGTAGTATAGTCGGACTAGCAGGGCGTGAGCAGTTCTTC
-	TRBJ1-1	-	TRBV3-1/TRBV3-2	CASSQDGETGEAFF	TGTGCCAGCAGCCAAGATGGGGAGACGGGGGAGGCTTTCTTT
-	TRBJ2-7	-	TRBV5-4	CASSFEGVSYEQYF	TGTGCCAGCAGCTTTGAAGGGGTCTCCTACGAGCAGTACTTC
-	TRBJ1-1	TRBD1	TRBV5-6	CASSRTGGTEAFF	TGTGCCAGCAGCAGAACAGGGGGCACTGAAGCTTTCTTT
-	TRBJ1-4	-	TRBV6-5	CASRRQSNEKLFF	TGTGCCAGCCGTAGACAAAGTAATGAAAAACTGTTTTTT
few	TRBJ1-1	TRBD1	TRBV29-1	CSVVVTGGVAFF	TGCAGCGTTGTGGTGACAGGGGGCGTCGCTTTCTTT
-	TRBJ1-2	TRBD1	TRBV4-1	CASSQTGVGGYTF	TGCGCCAGCAGCCAAACAGGGGTCGGGGGCTACACCTTC
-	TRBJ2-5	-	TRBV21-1	CASRTGSKTQYF	TGTGCCAGCAGGACAGGTTCGAAGACCCAGTACTTC
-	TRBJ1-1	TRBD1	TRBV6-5	CASSKDRDNWAFF	TGTGCCAGCAGCAAGGACAGGGACAATTGGGCTTTCTTT
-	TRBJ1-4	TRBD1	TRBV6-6	CASRQGKGEKLFF	TGTGCCAGCCGACAGGGGAAGGGTGAAAAACTGTTTTTT
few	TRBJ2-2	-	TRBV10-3	CAISVGLFTGELFF	TGTGCCATCAGTGTCGGACTCTTCACCGGGGAGCTGTTTTTT
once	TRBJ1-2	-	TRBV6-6	CASSYSGANYGYTF	TGTGCCAGCAGTTACTCAGGGGCGAACTATGGCTACACCTTC
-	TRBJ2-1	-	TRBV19	CASRGPGVNEQFF	TGTGCCAGTAGAGGCCCAGGGGTCAATGAGCAGTTCTTC
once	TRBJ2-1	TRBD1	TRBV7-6	CASSQRQGPYNEQFF	TGTGCCAGCAGCCAAAGACAGGGTCCCTACAATGAGCAGTTCTTC
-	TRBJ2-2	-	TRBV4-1	CASSQSRDTGELFF	TGCGCCAGCAGCCAGAGCAGGGACACCGGGGAGCTGTTTTTT
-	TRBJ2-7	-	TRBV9	CASSATDGSSYEQYF	TGTGCCAGCAGCGCAACGGACGGGAGCTCCTACGAGCAGTACTTC